This T cell receptor beta chain was recovered during a study of T cell changes during pregnancy in multiple sclerosis. CDR1 and CDR2 from the germline V gene are MNHEY and SVGAGI. V trimming: 0 bases; J trimming: 3 bases; junction bases outside the gene matches: 2. The CDR3 is made up of 16 amino acids. Produced via immunoSEQ multiplex PCR; TCRdb's table is partial and in-frame only. The sample lists nearly 110,000 clones; 85% to 95% were seen once. The sample consisted of peripheral blood, taken in the third trimester of pregnancy. The chain has TRBV6-5 and TRBJ2-5, with TRBD2 matching 12 bases. This clonotype was sampled from a female donor in good health, enrolled as a control in a pregnancy study. The CDR3 DNA sequence: TGTGCCAGCAGTTACTCCCGACTAGCGGGGGAAGAGACCCAGTACTTC. The encoded protein is CASSYSRLAGEETQYF.